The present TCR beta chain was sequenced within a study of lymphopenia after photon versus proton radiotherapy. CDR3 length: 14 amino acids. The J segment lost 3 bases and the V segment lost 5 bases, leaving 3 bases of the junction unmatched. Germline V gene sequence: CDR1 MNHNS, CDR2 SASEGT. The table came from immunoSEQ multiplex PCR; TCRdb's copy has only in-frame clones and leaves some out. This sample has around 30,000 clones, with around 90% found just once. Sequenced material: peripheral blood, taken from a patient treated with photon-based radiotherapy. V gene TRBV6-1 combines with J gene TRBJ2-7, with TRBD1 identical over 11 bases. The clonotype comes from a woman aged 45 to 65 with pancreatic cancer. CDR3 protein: CASSSGTGGYEQYF. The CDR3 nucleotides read TGTGCCAGCAGTTCCGGGACAGGGGGCTACGAGCAGTACTTC.